A selection of T cell receptor beta chains follows, all from one sample in a study of identical twins. TCRdb re-analysed the 5' RACE reads in MiXCR, keeping a single row per CDR3 protein. This table holds approximately 220,000 distinct CDR3 sequences, 6% to 8.5% found once. These data were also reused for a study on yellow fever vaccine responses in identical twins.

The sample taken for sequencing was CD8+ T cells sorted from blood. The receptor set was obtained from a woman under 30 in good health. The CDR3 runs from the conserved cysteine through the conserved F or W. A clone size is listed for some rows: how often the clone was seen (once, few, many), or a class if it is expanded.

abundance	v_gene	CDR3aa
few	TRBV10-2	CASSESGWLEAFF
NA	TRBV6-5	CASSSGQKETQYF
few	TRBV28	CASSLPHWGQGREKLFF
many	TRBV5-1	CASSLDRGRQETQYF
many	TRBV5-6	CASRFGTSSYNEQFF
NA	TRBV25-1	CASSEWQVGIGYGYTF
few	TRBV10-3	CAIRPDWADYGYTF
many	TRBV29-1	CSVAGDSGVAGEQFF
many	TRBV4-1	CASSQGSGGNTDTQYF
few	TRBV5-1	CASRSDISDTQYF
NA	TRBV4-1	CASRSSGQSNNEQFF
many	TRBV7-9	CASSLEGSNTGELFF
many	TRBV28	CASSFFSGGGTDTQYF
many	TRBV20-1	CSARDPAQSYEQYF
many	TRBV27	CASSLGALGTQYF
few	TRBV20-1	CSARGLAGIGTQYF
many	TRBV7-9	CASSLMLGQNYGYTF
few	TRBV12-3/TRBV12-4	CASSFSQDVNTEAFF
few	TRBV12-3/TRBV12-4	CASSLRQGLNQPQHF
many	TRBV6-1	CASSEASEINEQFF
NA	TRBV20-1	CSASMEDEQFF
NA	TRBV19	CATRTYGTGAVYEQYF
few	TRBV10-3	CAISLRDTREITNTGELFF
many	TRBV7-6	CASSLSGGSNEQFF
many	TRBV15	CATSGYRDDIYNEQFF
few	TRBV13	CASTNGGGDYNEQFF
few	TRBV29-1	CSVGSNEQFF
NA	TRBV28	CASKPTGKVLSYGYTF
few	TRBV28	CASSPSPDGAYGYTF
few	TRBV11-2	CASSPFSGLGTGELFF
many	TRBV12-3/TRBV12-4	CASSPSGIGQETQYF
NA	TRBV5-5	CASSPGTSGGAYNEQFF
few	TRBV27	CASRGDRHYEQFF
many	TRBV29-1	CSVVTNPPENTEAFF
NA	TRBV6-2/TRBV6-3	CASSYSGGHNEQFF
many	TRBV4-1	CASSQDGSPLNGGETQYF
NA	TRBV7-6	CASSLVDGTHTGELFF
few	TRBV28	CGADRAGANVLTF
few	TRBV11-2	CASSLGYQTGQFF
many	TRBV9	CASSGRTGDTGELFF
NA	TRBV25-1	CASSEDPSGRYLAETQYF
NA	TRBV27	CASSLSITFDEQFF
NA	TRBV20-1	CSARGRLVGVTGELFF
few	TRBV7-2	CASSLAPTGGSDTQYF